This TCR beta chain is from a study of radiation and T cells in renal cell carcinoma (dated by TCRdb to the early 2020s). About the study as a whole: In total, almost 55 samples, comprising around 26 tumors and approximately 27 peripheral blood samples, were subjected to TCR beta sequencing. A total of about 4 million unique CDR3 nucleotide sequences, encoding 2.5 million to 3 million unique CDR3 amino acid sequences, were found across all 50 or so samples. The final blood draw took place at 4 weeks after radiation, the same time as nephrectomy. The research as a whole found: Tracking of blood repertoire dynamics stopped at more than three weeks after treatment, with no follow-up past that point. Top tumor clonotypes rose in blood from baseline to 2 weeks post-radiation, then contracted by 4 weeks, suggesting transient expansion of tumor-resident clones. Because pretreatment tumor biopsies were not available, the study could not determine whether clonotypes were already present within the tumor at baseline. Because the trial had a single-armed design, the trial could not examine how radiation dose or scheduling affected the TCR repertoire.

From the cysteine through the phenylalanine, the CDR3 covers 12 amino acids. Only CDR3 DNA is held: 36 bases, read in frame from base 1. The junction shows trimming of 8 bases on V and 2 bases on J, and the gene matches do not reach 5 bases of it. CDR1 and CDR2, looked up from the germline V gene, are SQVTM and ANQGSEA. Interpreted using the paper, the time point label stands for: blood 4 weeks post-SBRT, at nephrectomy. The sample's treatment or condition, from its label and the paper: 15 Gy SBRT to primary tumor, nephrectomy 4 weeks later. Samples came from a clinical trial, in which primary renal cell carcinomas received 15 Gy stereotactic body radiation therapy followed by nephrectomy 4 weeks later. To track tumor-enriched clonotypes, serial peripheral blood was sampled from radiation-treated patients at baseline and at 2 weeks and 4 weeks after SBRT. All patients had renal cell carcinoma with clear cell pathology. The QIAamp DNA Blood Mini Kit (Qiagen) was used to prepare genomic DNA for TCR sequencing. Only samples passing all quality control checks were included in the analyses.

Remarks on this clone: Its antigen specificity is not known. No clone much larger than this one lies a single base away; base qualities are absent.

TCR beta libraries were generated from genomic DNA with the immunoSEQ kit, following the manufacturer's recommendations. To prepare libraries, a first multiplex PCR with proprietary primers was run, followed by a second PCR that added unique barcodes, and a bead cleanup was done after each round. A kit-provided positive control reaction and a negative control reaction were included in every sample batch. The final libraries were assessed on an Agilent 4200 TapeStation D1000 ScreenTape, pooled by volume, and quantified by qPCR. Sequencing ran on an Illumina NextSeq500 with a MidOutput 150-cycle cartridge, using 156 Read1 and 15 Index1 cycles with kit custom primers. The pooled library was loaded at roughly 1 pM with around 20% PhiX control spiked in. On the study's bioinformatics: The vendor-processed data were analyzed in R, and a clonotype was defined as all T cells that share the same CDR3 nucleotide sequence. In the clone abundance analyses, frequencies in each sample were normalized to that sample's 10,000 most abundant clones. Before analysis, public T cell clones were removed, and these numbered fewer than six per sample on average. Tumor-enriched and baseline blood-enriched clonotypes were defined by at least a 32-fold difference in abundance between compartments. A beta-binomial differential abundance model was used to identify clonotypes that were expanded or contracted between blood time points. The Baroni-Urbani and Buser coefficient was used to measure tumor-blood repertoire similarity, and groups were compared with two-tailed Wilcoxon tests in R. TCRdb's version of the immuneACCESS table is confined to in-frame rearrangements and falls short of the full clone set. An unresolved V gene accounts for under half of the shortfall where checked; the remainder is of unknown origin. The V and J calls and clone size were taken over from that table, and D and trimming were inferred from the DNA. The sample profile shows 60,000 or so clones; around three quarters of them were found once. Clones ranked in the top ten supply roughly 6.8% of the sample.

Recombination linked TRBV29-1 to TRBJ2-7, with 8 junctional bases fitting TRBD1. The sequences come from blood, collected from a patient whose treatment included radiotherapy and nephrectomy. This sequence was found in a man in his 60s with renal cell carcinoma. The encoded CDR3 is CSFRQGTYEQYF. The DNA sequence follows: TGCAGCTTTCGACAGGGGACCTACGAGCAGTACTTC.